The 7 T cell receptor beta chains in this list originate from one sample, sequenced in a study of CD8+CD57+ T cells in acquired aplastic anemia. It was patients with CD8+CD57+ cell expansion by flow cytometry who were chosen for sequencing. Genomic DNA acted as the template from which TCR beta VDJ combination and CDR3 sequence profiling were carried out. MiXCR, applied by TCRdb to the reads, yields one record per CDR3 protein. The table lists around 430,000 distinct CDR3 sequences, more than 25% of them singletons, with nearly 0.85% in the top ten. Sequences were obtained from sorted CD4+, CD8+, or CD8+CD57+ T cells (not recorded which) from PBMCs. The receptors derive from a human donor with aplastic anemia.

This clonotype showed up just a few times. V usage is TRBV5-1 and J usage is TRBJ2-2; TRBD2 aligns across 7 bases. Per germline, CDR1 SGHRS and CDR2 YFSETQ. CDR3 length: 15 amino acids. Trimming removed 4 bases from V and 4 bases from J; junction bases left unmatched: 7. CDR3: CASSAGGRGTGELFF. The CDR3 coding sequence is TGCGCCAGCAGCGCTGGCGGGAGAGGCACCGGGGAGCTGTTTTTT.

This clonotype was found many times. The rearrangement links TRBV5-1 to TRBJ1-5; D is possibly TRBD1 (6 bases). Per the germline V gene, CDR1 is SGHRS and CDR2 is YFSETQ. The CDR3 is made up of 14 amino acids. The ends were cut back, 4 bases at V and 7 bases at J, with 15 bases in the middle. The CDR3 region has the DNA TGCGCCAGCAGCGAAGGACAGACTGGCCAGCCCCAGCATTTT. It is translated as CASSEGQTGQPQHF.

This chain joins TRBV24-1 and TRBJ1-2; possibly TRBD1 for D (5 bases). The germline V and J ends were trimmed by 2 bases and 5 bases, with 14 bases remaining between them. The length of the CDR3 is 15 residues. Germline CDR1 is KGHDR and CDR2 is SFDVKD. CDR3 nucleotide sequence: TGTGCCACCAGTGATTCCAGGGTTCTAAAATATGGCTACACCTTC. This codes for CATSDSRVLKYGYTF.

This clonotype was seen repeatedly, ten times or more. The chain uses TRBV7-2 and TRBJ1-5; perhaps TRBD1 as D (5 bases). Deletions cut 5 bases from V and 8 bases from J, with 22 bases between. The CDR3 is 16 residues long. Per germline, CDR1 SGHTA and CDR2 FQGNSA. DNA of the CDR3: TGTGCCAGCAGCGTATCGGGACGGGCTCTCCGAGAGCCCCAGCATTTT. It translates to CASSVSGRALREPQHF.

The chain uses TRBV11-1 and TRBJ2-7; TRBD1 agrees at 8 bases. Germline CDR1 reads SGHAT; CDR2 reads FQDESV (reference sequence). The CDR3 is made up of 14 amino acids. J was trimmed by 7 bases and V by 7 bases; bases with no gene match: 12. The CDR3 nucleotides read TGTGCCAGCACACGACAGGGGCCACTGGGTGAGCAGTACTTC. It yields the protein CASTRQGPLGEQYF.

A remark on this clonotype: An end of the junction differs from the germline gene, which may be a read error. The V and J genes are TRBV2 and TRBJ2-7; 7 bases are shared with TRBD2. The CDR3 sequence is 12 residues long. Germline-derived CDR1 and CDR2 are SNHLY and FYNNEI. The CDR3 nucleotides read TGTGCCAGCAATGAAGCGGGGTACGAGCAGTACTTC. Translating gives CASNEAGYEQYF.

In its sample, this clonotype was seen many times. The chain couples TRBV7-9 to TRBJ2-7; no clear D gene. CDR1 is SEHNR, CDR2 FQNEAQ, per germline (reference sequence). This CDR3 spans 14 amino acids. V lost 1 base and J lost 2, with 9 bases in between. In DNA form, the CDR3 reads TGTGCCAGCAGCTTAGGGGCTACCGCCTACGAGCAGTACTTC. It specifies CASSLGATAYEQYF.